This T cell receptor (beta chain) was sequenced for a study of neurological immune-mediated disorders. Study results and limitations: Multiple sclerosis patients had less TCR clonal expansion than even healthy controls, unlike HTLV-1-associated myelopathy. None of the CDR3 amino acid sequences found in expanded clones was shared across subjects. This suggests that the TCR-beta repertoires were private in all groups.

The CDR3 consists of 15 residues. CDR1 and CDR2 from the germline V gene are SEHNR and FQNEAQ (reference sequence). Trimming took off 0 bases at V and 2 bases at J, with 10 bases between the two ends. TCRdb re-called the 5' RACE reads through MiXCR, storing one row per CDR3 protein. The sample yields about 66,000 distinct CDR3 sequences, less than 5.5% seen once. This clonotype was observed many times. Antigen unknown. J is TRBJ1-2 and V is TRBV7-9; D is undetermined. The clonotype comes from a man aged 25 to 45 with multiple sclerosis. Sequenced input: PBMCs. CDR3 DNA: TGTGCCAGCAGCTTAGCGAGGGAGGACAACTATGGCTACACCTTC. Its translation: CASSLAREDNYGYTF.